This T cell receptor (beta chain) is drawn from a study of radiation and T cells in renal cell carcinoma. Turning to the study itself: Nephrectomy followed 15 Gy stereotactic body radiation by 4 weeks.

Indicated time point: blood 2 weeks post-SBRT. Documented treatment: 15 Gy SBRT to primary tumor, nephrectomy 4 weeks later. Germline CDR1 SGHRS, CDR2 YFSETQ. The CDR3 contains 15 residues. V lost 4 bases and J 2 bases, leaving 15 bases between the germline ends. Sequencing was performed with immunoSEQ multiplex PCR; in TCRdb, only in-frame clones are kept and a portion is missing. Of about 120,000 clones listed, around 85% were seen once; the top ten hold 5.8%. This chain joins TRBV5-1 and TRBJ1-1; D is undetermined. The source was blood, collected from a patient whose treatment included radiotherapy and nephrectomy. The sequence came from a man in his fifties or sixties with renal cell carcinoma. The DNA for the CDR3 is TGCGCCAGCAGCCCGGCGGGCAGTTTAAACACTGAAGCTTTCTTT. It codes for CASSPAGSLNTEAFF.